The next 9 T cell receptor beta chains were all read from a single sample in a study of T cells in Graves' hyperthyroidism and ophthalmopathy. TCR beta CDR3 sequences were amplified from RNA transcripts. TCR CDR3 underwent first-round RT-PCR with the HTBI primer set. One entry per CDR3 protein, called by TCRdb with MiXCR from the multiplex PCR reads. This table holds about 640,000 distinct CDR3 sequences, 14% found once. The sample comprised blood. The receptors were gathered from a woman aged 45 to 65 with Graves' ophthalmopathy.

The CDR3 loop is CASSLGGTGGFEQFF. The CDR3 nucleotides read TGTGCCAGCAGCTTAGGCGGGACAGGGGGCTTTGAGCAGTTCTTC. The chain has TRBV7-3 and TRBJ2-1, with 12 bases aligning to TRBD1. This CDR3 contains 15 residues. Germline assignment: CDR1 SGHTA and CDR2 FQGTGA. J lost 9 bases, V lost 2 bases, and 5 bases had no gene match.

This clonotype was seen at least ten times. CDR3 loop: CASSLGLAGGPGNEQFF. CDR3 nucleotides: TGTGCCAGCAGCTTAGGACTAGCGGGAGGGCCGGGCAATGAGCAGTTCTTC. The V call is TRBV9, the J call TRBJ2-1, with 15 bases fitting TRBD2. The CDR3 runs to 17 residues. The trim removed 4 bases at V and 6 bases at J, leaving 8 bases unmatched. Germline CDR1 SGDLS, CDR2 YYNGEE.

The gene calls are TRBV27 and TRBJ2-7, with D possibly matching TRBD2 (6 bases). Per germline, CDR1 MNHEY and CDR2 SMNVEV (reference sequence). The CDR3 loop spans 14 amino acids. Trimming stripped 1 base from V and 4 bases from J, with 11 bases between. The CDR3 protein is CASSLFGSGYEQYF. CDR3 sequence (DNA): TGTGCCAGCAGTTTATTCGGGAGTGGTTACGAGCAGTACTTC.

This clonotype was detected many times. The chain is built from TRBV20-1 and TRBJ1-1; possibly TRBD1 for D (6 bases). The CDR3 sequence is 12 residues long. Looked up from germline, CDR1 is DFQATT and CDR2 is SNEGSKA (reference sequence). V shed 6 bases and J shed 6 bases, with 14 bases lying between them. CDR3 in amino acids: CSAHSGGPEAFF. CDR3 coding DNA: TGCAGTGCCCACTCTGGGGGCCCTGAAGCTTTCTTT.

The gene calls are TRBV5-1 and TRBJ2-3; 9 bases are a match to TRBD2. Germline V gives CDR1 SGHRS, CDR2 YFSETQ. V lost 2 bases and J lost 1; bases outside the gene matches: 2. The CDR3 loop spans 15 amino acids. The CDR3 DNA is TGCGCCAGCAGCTTATGGACTAGCGGCACAGATACGCAGTATTTT. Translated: CASSLWTSGTDTQYF.

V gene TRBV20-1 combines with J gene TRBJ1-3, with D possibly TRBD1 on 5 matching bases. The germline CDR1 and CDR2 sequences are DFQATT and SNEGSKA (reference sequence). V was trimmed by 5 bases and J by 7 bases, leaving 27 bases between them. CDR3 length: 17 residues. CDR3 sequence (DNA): TGCAGTGCTCGCGAGCCGCGCGTCCAGGGAAAAGGGAACACCATATATTTT. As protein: CSAREPRVQGKGNTIYF.

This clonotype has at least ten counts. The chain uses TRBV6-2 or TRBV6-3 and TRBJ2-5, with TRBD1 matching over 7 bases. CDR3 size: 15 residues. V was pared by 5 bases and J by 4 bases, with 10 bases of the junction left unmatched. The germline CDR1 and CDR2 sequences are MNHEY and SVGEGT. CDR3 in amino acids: CASSTPGQLSETQYF. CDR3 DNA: TGTGCCAGCAGTACGCCGGGACAGCTGTCAGAGACCCAGTACTTC.

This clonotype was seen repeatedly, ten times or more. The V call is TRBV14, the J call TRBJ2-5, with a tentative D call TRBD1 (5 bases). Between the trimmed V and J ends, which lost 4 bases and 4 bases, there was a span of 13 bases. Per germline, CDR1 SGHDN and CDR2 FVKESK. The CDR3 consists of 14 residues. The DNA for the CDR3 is TGTGCCAGCAGCCTCAATAGGGGTGGAGAGACCCAGTACTTC. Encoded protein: CASSLNRGGETQYF.

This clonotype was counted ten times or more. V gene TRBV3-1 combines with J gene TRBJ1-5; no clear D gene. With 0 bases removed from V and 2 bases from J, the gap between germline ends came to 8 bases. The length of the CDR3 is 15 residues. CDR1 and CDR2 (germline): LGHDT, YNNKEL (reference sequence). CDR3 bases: TGTGCCAGCAGCCAAGAGTTTGGCGGCAATCAGCCCCAGCATTTT. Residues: CASSQEFGGNQPQHF.